The rows below give T cell receptor beta chains drawn from one sample of a study of CD8+CD57+ T cells in acquired aplastic anemia. MiXCR was run by TCRdb on the reads, yielding one entry per CDR3 protein. Of under 200,000 distinct CDR3 sequences in the sample, roughly 50% are singletons; the top ten hold about 30%. The sequencing sample was made of sorted CD4+, CD8+, or CD8+CD57+ T cells (not recorded which) from PBMCs. Every receptor here comes from a human donor with aplastic anemia. The CDR3 runs from the conserved cysteine through the conserved F or W. The order of the fields is D gene, J gene, clone size, V gene, CDR3 DNA, CDR3 protein. The D gene is left open where the match is weak. Clone size, where shown, is once, few, many, or a class for clones that have expanded.

D: -
J: TRBJ2-3
size: -
V: TRBV20-1
DNA: TGCAGTGCTCAAGCGAATGGGGTCACAGATACGCAGTATTTT
CDR3: CSAQANGVTDTQYF

D: TRBD1
J: TRBJ1-1
size: many
V: TRBV6-6
DNA: TGTGCCAGCAGTTCCGAAGACAGGGTCGAAACTGAAGCTTTCTTT
CDR3: CASSSEDRVETEAFF

D: -
J: TRBJ1-1
size: -
V: TRBV20-1
DNA: TGCAGTGCTAGAGATCTTTTGAGGTCGAGGGACACAACTGAAGCTTTCTTT
CDR3: CSARDLLRSRDTTEAFF

D: -
J: TRBJ1-4
size: -
V: TRBV24-1
DNA: TGTGCCACCAGTGATGGGCAGGATGAAAAACTGTTTTTT
CDR3: CATSDGQDEKLFF

D: -
J: TRBJ2-5
size: once
V: TRBV5-5
DNA: TGTGCCAGCAGCTCGCAACAACAAGAGACCCAGTACTTC
CDR3: CASSSQQQETQYF

D: -
J: TRBJ1-1
size: many
V: TRBV19
DNA: TGTGCCAGTATGGGGGGAACTGAAGCTTTCTTT
CDR3: CASMGGTEAFF

D: -
J: TRBJ1-2
size: many
V: TRBV12-5
DNA: TGTGCTAGTGGTCCCGCACAGCCCAACTATGGCTACACCTTC
CDR3: CASGPAQPNYGYTF

D: TRBD1
J: TRBJ2-1
size: few
V: TRBV27
DNA: TGTGCCAGCAGTCTCAGTCCCGGGACAGGGGTTGAGCAGTTCTTC
CDR3: CASSLSPGTGVEQFF

D: -
J: TRBJ2-3
size: many
V: TRBV7-9
DNA: TGTGCCAGCAGCTTACTAGGTGGCACAGATACGCAGTATTTT
CDR3: CASSLLGGTDTQYF

D: TRBD1
J: TRBJ1-3
size: -
V: TRBV6-1
DNA: TGTGCCAGCAGTGATGGCCAGGGGGGAAATTTT
CDR3: CASSDGQGGNF

D: -
J: TRBJ1-2
size: -
V: TRBV19
DNA: TGTGCCAGTAGTATAGATGCCGCCAGGAGCTATGGCTACACCTTC
CDR3: CASSIDAARSYGYTF

D: -
J: TRBJ2-3
size: -
V: TRBV10-3
DNA: TGTGCCATCAGTGAGACTTCGGGGTCAGATACGCAGTATTTT
CDR3: CAISETSGSDTQYF

D: -
J: TRBJ1-6
size: -
V: TRBV10-1
DNA: TGCGCCAGCTCTGCTGGGCAAGGCGATTCACCCCTCCACTTT
CDR3: CASSAGQGDSPLHF

D: -
J: TRBJ1-2
size: many
V: TRBV20-1
DNA: TGCAGTGCTAGATCCGGCGGACTCTATGGCTACACCTTC
CDR3: CSARSGGLYGYTF

D: -
J: TRBJ2-5
size: -
V: TRBV7-9
DNA: TGTGCCAGCAGCTTCCAGACAGTCGAGACCCAGTACTTC
CDR3: CASSFQTVETQYF

D: TRBD1
J: TRBJ2-7
size: -
V: TRBV7-9
DNA: TGTGCCAGCAGCTTAGGCACAGCAGGGGGCTACGAGCAGTACTTC
CDR3: CASSLGTAGGYEQYF

D: -
J: TRBJ1-1
size: -
V: TRBV7-3
DNA: TGTGCCAGCAGCCATACAGAGAACACTGAAGCTTTCTTT
CDR3: CASSHTENTEAFF

D: TRBD1
J: TRBJ2-5
size: -
V: TRBV29-1
DNA: TGCAGCGTTGAAGGGACAGGGATAGAGACCCAGTACTTC
CDR3: CSVEGTGIETQYF

D: -
J: TRBJ2-1
size: -
V: TRBV27
DNA: TGTGCCAGCAGTTTCATGGCGCCTACGCCTAACAATGAGCAGTTCTTC
CDR3: CASSFMAPTPNNEQFF

D: -
J: TRBJ1-2
size: -
V: TRBV11-2
DNA: TGTGCCAGCAGCCTAGAGTCCAGCTCTAACTATGGCTACACCTTC
CDR3: CASSLESSSNYGYTF

D: -
J: TRBJ1-1
size: -
V: TRBV19
DNA: TGTGCCAGTTCGGCAGTAGGCGGAAACACTGAAGCTTTCTTT
CDR3: CASSAVGGNTEAFF

D: -
J: TRBJ2-7
size: -
V: TRBV10-1
DNA: TGCGCCAGCAGTGCTGGACCGCTCTACGAGCAGTACTTC
CDR3: CASSAGPLYEQYF

D: -
J: TRBJ2-1
size: -
V: TRBV30
DNA: TGTGCCTTGACTGGGTTCAATGAGCAGTTCTTC
CDR3: CALTGFNEQFF

D: TRBD1
J: TRBJ1-2
size: many
V: TRBV7-9
DNA: TGTGCCAGCAGCTCCCGGACAGGATGGGAAGCTGGCTACACCTTC
CDR3: CASSSRTGWEAGYTF

D: -
J: TRBJ1-1
size: -
V: TRBV9
DNA: TGTGCCAGCAGCCCCCCGGGGGATGCTTTCTTT
CDR3: CASSPPGDAFF

D: TRBD1
J: TRBJ1-1
size: -
V: TRBV24-1
DNA: TGTGCCACCAGTGATTGGGGGGGGCCAGGGGGACGAGCTTTCTTT
CDR3: CATSDWGGPGGRAFF

D: TRBD2
J: TRBJ2-7
size: -
V: TRBV24-1
DNA: TGTGCCACCAGTGATTTGACCCCAACTAGCGGGACTTACGAGCAGTACTTC
CDR3: CATSDLTPTSGTYEQYF

D: -
J: TRBJ1-1
size: few
V: TRBV18
DNA: TGTGCCAGCTCACCTGAGGAGAACACTGAAGCTTTCTTT
CDR3: CASSPEENTEAFF

D: TRBD1
J: TRBJ2-5
size: many
V: TRBV30
DNA: TGTGCCTGGGAACAGGGGGAAGAGACCCAGTACTTC
CDR3: CAWEQGEETQYF

D: -
J: TRBJ2-5
size: many
V: TRBV20-1
DNA: TGCAGTGGAGATCGGGGACTGGCCCAAGAGACCCAGTACTTC
CDR3: CSGDRGLAQETQYF

D: TRBD2
J: TRBJ2-7
size: -
V: TRBV11-3
DNA: TGTGCCAGCAGCTCTGCGGGGGAATTATACGAGCAGTACTTC
CDR3: CASSSAGELYEQYF